The clone carrying this TCR beta chain occurred a few times. This sample was taken from a study of shared clonotypes between healthy human individuals. About the research overall: Aged 18 to 49, the donors were two women and a few men.

This CDR3 has 13 residues. V lost 5 bases, J lost 10 bases, and 10 bases stayed unmatched. From germline, CDR1 is LNHDA and CDR2 SQIVND (reference sequence). An assay was performed, and its level was deep. Here immunoSEQ multiplex PCR was the method, and the copy in TCRdb shows in-frame clones only, minus some. The data hold about 450,000 clones, with around 80% observed a single time. The sequence was obtained from a woman between 40 and 50 years old in good health. Some clones in this sample may be carry-over from other donors' samples. V gene TRBV19 combines with J gene TRBJ1-1; TRBD1 matches 7 bases. The sequenced material came from PBMCs. The CDR3 DNA sequence: TGTGCCAGTAGTTCAAGACAGGGAAGGATAGCTTTCTTT. Its protein product is CASSSRQGRIAFF.